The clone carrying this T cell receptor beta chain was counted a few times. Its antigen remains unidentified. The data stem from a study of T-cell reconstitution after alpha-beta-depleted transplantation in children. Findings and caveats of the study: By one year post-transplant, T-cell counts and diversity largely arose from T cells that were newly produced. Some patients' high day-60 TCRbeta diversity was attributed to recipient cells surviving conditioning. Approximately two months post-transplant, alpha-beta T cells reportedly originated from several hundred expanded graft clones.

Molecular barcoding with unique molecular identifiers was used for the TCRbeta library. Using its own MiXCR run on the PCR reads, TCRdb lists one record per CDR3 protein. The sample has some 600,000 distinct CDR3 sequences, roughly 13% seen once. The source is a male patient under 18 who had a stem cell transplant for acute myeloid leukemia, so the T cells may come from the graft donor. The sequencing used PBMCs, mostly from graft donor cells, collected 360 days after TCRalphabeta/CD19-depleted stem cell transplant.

The CDR3 loop is CASNRGPYEQYF. In DNA form, the CDR3 reads TGTGCCAGCAATCGGGGGCCCTACGAGCAGTACTTC. The chain links TRBV25-1 to TRBJ2-7; D assignment may be TRBD1 or TRBD2 (6 bases each). The germline V gene has CDR1 MGHDK and CDR2 SYGVNS. V lost 7 bases and J lost 2, with 9 bases in between. The CDR3 sequence is 12 residues long.